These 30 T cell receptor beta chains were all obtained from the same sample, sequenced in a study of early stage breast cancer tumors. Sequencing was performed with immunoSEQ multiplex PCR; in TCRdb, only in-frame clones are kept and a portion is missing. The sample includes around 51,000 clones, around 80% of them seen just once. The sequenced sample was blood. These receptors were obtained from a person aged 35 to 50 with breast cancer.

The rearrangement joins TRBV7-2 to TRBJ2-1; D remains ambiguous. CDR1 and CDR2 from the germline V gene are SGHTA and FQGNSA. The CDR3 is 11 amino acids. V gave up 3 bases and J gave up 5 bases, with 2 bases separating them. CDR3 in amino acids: CASSLDNEQFF. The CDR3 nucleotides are TGTGCCAGCAGCTTGGACAATGAGCAGTTCTTC. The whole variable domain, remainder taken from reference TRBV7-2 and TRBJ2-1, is GAGVSQSPSNKVTEKGKDVELRCDPISGHTALYWYRQSLGQGLEFLIYFQGNSAPDKSGLPSDRFSAERTGGSVSTLTIQRTQQEDSAVYLCASSLDNEQFFGPGTRLTVL.

The CDR3 region is CASTLRGGGTLYEQYF. Here the CDR3 DNA reads TGTGCCAGCACCCTTCGGGGAGGGGGAACGCTCTACGAGCAGTACTTC. This sequence joins TRBV2 and TRBJ2-7, with D possibly TRBD2 on 7 matching bases. The V end lost 7 bases, the J end lost 3 bases, and 22 bases lay between the germline ends. The length of the CDR3 is 16 residues. Germline V gene lookup returns CDR1 SNHLY and CDR2 FYNNEI.

The CDR3 sequence is CASRGLAYEQYF. The DNA for the CDR3 is TGTGCCAGCAGGGGACTAGCCTACGAGCAGTACTTC. J is TRBJ2-7 and V is TRBV2, with TRBD2 matching over 8 bases. With 6 bases clipped from V and 2 bases from J, the junction kept 0 bases outside the gene matches. The CDR3 contains 12 residues. The germline V gene encodes CDR1 SNHLY and CDR2 FYNNEI.

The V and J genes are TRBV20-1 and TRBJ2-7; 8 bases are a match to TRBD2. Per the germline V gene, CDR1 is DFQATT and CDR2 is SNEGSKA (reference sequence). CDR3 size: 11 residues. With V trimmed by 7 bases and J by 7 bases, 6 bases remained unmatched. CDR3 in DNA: TGCAGTGTTAAAGCGGGAGAGGAGCAGTACTTC. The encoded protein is CSVKAGEEQYF.

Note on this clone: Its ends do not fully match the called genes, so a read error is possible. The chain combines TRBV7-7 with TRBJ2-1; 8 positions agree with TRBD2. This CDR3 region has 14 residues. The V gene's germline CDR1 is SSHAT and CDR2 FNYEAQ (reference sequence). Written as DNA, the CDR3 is TGTGCTAGCAGCTTAGCGGGGACGGACAATGAGCAGTTCTTC. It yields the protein CASSLAGTDNEQFF.

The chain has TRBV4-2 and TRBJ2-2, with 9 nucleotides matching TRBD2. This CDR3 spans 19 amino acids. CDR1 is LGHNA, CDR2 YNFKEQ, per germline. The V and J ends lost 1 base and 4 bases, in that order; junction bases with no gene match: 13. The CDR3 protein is CASSQVMVAGGVITGELFF. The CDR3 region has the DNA TGTGCCAGCAGCCAAGTGATGGTGGCGGGAGGGGTAATCACCGGGGAGCTGTTTTTT.

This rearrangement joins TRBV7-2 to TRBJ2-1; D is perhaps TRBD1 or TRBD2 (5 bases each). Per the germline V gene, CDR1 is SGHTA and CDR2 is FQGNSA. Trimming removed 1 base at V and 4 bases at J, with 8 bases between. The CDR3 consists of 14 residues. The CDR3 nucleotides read TGTGCCAGCAGCTTAGGGGACGGTTACAATGAGCAGTTCTTC. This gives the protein CASSLGDGYNEQFF. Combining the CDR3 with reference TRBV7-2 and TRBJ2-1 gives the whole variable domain GAGVSQSPSNKVTEKGKDVELRCDPISGHTALYWYRQSLGQGLEFLIYFQGNSAPDKSGLPSDRFSAERTGGSVSTLTIQRTQQEDSAVYLCASSLGDGYNEQFFGPGTRLTVL.

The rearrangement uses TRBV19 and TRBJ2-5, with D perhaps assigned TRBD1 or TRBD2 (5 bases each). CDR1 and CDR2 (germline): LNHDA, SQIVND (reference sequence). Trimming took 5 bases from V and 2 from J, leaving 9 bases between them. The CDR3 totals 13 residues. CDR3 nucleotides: TGTGCCAGTAGTGAGGGACGGCAAGAGACCCAGTACTTC. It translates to CASSEGRQETQYF.

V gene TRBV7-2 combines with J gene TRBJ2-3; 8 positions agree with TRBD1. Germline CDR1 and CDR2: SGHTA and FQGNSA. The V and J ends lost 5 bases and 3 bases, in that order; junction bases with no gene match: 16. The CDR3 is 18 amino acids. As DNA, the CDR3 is TGTGCCAGCAGCCCCGGCCGGCGTTCAGGACAGGGAACAGATACGCAGTATTTT. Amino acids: CASSPGRRSGQGTDTQYF.

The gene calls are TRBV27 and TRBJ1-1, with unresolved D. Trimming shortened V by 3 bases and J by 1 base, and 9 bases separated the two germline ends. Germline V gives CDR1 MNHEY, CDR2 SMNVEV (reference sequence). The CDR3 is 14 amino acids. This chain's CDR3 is CASSLTYGNTEAFF. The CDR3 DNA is TGTGCCAGCAGTTTGACGTATGGGAACACTGAAGCTTTCTTT.

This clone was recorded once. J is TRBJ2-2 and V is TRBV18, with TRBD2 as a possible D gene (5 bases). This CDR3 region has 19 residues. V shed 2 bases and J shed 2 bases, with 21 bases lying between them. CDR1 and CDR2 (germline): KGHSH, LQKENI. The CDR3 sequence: CASSPRRLIGETNTGELFF. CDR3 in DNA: TGTGCCAGCTCACCAAGGCGGCTGATCGGGGAAACTAACACCGGGGAGCTGTTTTTT.

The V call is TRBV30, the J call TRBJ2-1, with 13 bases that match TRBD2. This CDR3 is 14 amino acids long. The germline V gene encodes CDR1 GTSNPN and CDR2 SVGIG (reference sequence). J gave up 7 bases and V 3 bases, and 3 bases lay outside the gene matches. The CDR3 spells CAWRRTSGRNEQFF. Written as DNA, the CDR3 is TGTGCCTGGAGGAGGACTAGCGGGAGAAATGAGCAGTTCTTC.

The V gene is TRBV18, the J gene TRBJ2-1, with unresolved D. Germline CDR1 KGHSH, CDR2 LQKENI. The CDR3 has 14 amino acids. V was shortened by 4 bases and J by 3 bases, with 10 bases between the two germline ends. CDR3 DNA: TGTGCCAGCTCACTGGTAGGAATCTACAATGAGCAGTTCTTC. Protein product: CASSLVGIYNEQFF. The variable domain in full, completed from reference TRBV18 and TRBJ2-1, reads NAGVMQNPRHLVRRRGQEARLRCSPMKGHSHVYWYRQLPEEGLKFMVYLQKENIIDESGMPKERFSAEFPKEGPSILRIQQVVRGDSAAYFCASSLVGIYNEQFFGPGTRLTVL.

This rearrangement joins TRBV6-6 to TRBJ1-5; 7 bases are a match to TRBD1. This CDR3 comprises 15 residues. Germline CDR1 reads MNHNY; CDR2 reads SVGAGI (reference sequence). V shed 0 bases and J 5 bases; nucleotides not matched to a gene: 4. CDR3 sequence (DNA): TGTGCCAGCAGTTACTCAGGGGGCGCCTATCAGCCCCAGCATTTT. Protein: CASSYSGGAYQPQHF.

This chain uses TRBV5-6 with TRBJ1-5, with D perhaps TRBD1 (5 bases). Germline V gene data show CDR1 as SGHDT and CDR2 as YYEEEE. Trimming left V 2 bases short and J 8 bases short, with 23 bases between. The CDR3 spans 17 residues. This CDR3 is CASSFGASGPGKEPQHF. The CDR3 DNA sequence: TGTGCCAGCAGCTTTGGGGCGTCGGGGCCCGGGAAGGAGCCCCAGCATTTT.

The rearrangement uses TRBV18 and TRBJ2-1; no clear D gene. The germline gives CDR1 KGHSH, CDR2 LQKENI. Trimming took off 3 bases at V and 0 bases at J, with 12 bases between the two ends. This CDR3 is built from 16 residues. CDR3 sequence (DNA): TGTGCCAGCTCACCGGTACAAGCGAGCTCCTACAATGAGCAGTTCTTC. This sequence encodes CASSPVQASSYNEQFF.

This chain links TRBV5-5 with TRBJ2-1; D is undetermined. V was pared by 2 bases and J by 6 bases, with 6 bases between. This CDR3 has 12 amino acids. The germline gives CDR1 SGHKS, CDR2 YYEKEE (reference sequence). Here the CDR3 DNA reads TGTGCCAGCAGCTTTAGTGGCAATGAGCAGTTCTTC. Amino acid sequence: CASSFSGNEQFF.

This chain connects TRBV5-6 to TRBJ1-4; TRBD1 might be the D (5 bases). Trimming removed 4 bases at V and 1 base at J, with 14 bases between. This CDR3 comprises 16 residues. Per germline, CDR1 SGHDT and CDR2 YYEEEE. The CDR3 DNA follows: TGTGCCAGCAGCGTCGGGACGGGGCGAACTAATGAAAAACTGTTTTTT. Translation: CASSVGTGRTNEKLFF.

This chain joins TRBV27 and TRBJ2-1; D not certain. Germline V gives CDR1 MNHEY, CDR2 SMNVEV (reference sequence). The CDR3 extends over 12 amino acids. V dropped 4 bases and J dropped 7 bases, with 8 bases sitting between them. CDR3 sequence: CASSSKGNEQFF. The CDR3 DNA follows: TGTGCCAGCAGTTCGAAAGGGAATGAGCAGTTCTTC.

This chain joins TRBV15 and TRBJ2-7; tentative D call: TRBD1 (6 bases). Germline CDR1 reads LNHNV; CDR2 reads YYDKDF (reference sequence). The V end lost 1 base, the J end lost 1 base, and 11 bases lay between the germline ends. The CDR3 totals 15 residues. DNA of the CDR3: TGTGCCACCAGCAGAGCCCGGACAGATTCCTACGAGCAGTACTTC. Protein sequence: CATSRARTDSYEQYF.

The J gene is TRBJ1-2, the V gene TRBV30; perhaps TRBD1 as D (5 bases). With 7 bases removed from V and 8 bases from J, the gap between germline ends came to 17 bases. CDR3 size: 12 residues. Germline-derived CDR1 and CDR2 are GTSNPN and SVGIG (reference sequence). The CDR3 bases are TGTGCCTTCCCGGGGACTGGCGGGGGCTACACCTTC. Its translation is CAFPGTGGGYTF.

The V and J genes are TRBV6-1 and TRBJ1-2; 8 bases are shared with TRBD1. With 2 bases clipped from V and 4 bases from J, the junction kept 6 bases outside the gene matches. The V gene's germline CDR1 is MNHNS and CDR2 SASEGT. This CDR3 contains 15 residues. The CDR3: CASSELGTGVYGYTF. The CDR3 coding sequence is TGTGCCAGCAGTGAACTTGGGACAGGAGTCTATGGCTACACCTTC.

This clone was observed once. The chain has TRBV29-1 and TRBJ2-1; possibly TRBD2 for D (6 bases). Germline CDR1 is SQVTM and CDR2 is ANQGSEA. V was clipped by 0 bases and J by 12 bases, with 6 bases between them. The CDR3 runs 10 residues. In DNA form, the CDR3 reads TGCAGCGTTGAAGAGGGGGGGCAGTTCTTC. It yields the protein CSVEEGGQFF.

The CDR3 reads CASSVSRNPTALHF. The CDR3 DNA is TGTGCCAGCAGTGTGAGTAGGAACCCGACGGCCCTCCACTTT. The gene calls are TRBV6-5 and TRBJ1-6; D ambiguous. Germline V lookup: CDR1 MNHEY, CDR2 SVGAGI. Trimming pared 5 bases from V and 14 bases from J, leaving 19 bases between. The CDR3 is made up of 14 amino acids.

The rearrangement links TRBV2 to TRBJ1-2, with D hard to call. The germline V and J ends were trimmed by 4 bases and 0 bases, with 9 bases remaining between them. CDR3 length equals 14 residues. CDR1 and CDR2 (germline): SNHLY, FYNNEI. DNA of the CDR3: TGTGCCAGCAGTGTGTTCACTTCTAACTATGGCTACACCTTC. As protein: CASSVFTSNYGYTF.

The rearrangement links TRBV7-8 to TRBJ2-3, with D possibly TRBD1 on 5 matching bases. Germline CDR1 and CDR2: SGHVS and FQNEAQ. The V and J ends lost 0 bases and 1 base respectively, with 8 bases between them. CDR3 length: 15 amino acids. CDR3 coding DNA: TGTGCCAGCAGCTTAGCGATAGGGGGCACAGATACGCAGTATTTT. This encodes CASSLAIGGTDTQYF.

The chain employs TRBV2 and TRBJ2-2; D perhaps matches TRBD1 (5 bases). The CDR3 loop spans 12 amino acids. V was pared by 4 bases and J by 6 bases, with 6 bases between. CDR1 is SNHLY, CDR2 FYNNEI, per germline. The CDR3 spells CASSGGAGELFF. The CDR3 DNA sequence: TGTGCCAGCAGTGGGGGCGCCGGGGAGCTGTTTTTT.

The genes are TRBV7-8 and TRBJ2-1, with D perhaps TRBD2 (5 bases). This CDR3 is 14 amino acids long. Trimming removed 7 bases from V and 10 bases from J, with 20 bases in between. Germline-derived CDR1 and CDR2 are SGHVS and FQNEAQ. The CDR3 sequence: CASNTDLTSSEQFF. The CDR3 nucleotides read TGTGCCAGCAACACCGACCTCACTAGTTCGGAGCAGTTCTTC.

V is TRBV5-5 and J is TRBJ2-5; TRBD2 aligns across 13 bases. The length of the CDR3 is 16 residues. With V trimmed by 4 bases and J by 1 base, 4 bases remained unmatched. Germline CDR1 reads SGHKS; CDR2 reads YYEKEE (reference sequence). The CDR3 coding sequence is TGTGCCAGCAGCCAGGGACTAGCGGGATTCCAAGAGACCCAGTACTTC. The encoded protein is CASSQGLAGFQETQYF.

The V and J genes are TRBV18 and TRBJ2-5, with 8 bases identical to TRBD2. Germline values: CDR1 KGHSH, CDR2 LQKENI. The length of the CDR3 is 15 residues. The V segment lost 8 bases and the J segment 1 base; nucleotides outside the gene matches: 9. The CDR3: CASELSGISQETQYF. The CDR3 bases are TGTGCCAGCGAACTTAGCGGGATTAGCCAAGAGACCCAGTACTTC.